This T cell receptor beta chain was sequenced in a study of blood T cells in healthy people across ages. Concerning this clonotype: Its cognate antigen is unknown.

Those donating, healthy Caucasian individuals from Russia, were aged about 6 to 100. Whole-study findings and limits: The lack of PBMC sorting stopped any conclusive naive versus antigen-experienced comparison.

Then a second PCR, running roughly 6 to 12 cycles, was carried out with a sample-barcoded 5' primer and a J-beta primer mix. Every individual sample yielded 2.5 million or more paired-end reads (each containing CDR3). TCRdb re-analysed the 5' RACE reads in MiXCR, keeping a single row per CDR3 protein. The sample carries around 800,000 distinct CDR3 sequences, around 68% recorded once. The CDR3 loop spans 14 amino acids. Germline CDR1 is SGHTA and CDR2 is FQGNSA. V shed 6 bases, J shed 6 bases, and the junction held 9 bases outside the gene matches. Material for sequencing was blood. This rearrangement joins TRBV7-2 to TRBJ2-7; 9 positions match TRBD1. This TCR derives from a man aged 25-45 years in good health. CDR3 loop: CASRSQGALGEQYF. The CDR3 DNA is TGTGCCAGCAGATCACAGGGGGCGCTGGGCGAGCAGTACTTC. The variable domain in full, completed from reference TRBV7-2 and TRBJ2-7, reads GAGVSQSPSNKVTEKGKDVELRCDPISGHTALYWYRQSLGQGLEFLIYFQGNSAPDKSGLPSDRFSAERTGGSVSTLTIQRTQQEDSAVYLCASRSQGALGEQYFGPGTRLTVT.